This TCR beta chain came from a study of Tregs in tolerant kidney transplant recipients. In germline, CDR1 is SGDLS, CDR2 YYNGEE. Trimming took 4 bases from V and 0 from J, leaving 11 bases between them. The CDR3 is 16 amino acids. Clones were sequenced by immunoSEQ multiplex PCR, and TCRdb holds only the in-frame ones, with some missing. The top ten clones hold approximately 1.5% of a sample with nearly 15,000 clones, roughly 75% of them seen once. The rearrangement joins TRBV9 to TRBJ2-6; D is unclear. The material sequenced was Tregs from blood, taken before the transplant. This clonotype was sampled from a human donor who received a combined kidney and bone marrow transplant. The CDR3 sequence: CASSPNWHSGANVLTF. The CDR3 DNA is TGTGCCAGCAGCCCAAATTGGCACTCTGGGGCCAACGTCCTGACTTTC.